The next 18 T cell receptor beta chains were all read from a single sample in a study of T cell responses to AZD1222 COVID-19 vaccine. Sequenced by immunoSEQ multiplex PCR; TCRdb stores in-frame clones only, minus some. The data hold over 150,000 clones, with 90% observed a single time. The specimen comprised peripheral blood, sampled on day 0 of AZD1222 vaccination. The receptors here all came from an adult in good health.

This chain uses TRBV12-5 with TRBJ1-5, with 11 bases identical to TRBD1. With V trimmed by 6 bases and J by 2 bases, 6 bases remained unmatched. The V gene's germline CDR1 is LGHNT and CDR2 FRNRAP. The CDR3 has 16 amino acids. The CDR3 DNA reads TGTGCTAGTGGACGGGACAGGGGGGGTGGCAATCAGCCCCAGCATTTT. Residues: CASGRDRGGGNQPQHF.

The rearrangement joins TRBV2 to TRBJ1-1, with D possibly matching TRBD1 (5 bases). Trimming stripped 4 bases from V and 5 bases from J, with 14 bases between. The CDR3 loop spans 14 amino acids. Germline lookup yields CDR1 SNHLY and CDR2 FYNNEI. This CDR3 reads CASSAPTVYTEAFF. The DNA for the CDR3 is TGTGCCAGCAGTGCCCCGACAGTCTATACTGAAGCTTTCTTT.

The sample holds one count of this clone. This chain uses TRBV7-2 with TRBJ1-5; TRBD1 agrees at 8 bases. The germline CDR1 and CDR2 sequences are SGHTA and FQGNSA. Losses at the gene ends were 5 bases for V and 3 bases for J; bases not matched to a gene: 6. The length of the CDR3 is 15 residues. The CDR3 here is CASSTQDRVNQPQHF. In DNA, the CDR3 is TGTGCCAGCAGCACCCAGGACAGGGTCAATCAGCCCCAGCATTTT.

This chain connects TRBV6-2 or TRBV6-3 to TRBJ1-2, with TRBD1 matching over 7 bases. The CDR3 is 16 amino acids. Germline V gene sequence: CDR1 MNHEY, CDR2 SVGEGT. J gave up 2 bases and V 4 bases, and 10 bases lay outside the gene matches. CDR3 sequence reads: CASSSSLDRLNYGYTF. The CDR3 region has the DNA TGTGCCAGCAGTTCGTCCTTGGACAGGTTAAACTATGGCTACACCTTC.

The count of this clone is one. CDR3 region: CASRTSRQIHTEAFF. The CDR3 DNA is TGTGCCAGTAGGACTAGCAGGCAGATCCACACTGAAGCTTTCTTT. The chain joins TRBV19 to TRBJ1-1; no clear D gene. The V gene lost 6 bases and the J gene lost 3 bases, with 17 bases spanning the gap. Germline V CDR1 and CDR2: LNHDA, SQIVND (reference sequence). CDR3 length: 15 residues.

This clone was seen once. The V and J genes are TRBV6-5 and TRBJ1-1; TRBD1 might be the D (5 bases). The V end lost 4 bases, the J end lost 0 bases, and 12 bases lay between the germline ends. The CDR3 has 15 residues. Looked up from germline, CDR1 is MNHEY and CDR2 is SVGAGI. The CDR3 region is CASSSDWGMNTEAFF. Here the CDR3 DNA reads TGTGCCAGCAGTTCGGACTGGGGCATGAACACTGAAGCTTTCTTT.

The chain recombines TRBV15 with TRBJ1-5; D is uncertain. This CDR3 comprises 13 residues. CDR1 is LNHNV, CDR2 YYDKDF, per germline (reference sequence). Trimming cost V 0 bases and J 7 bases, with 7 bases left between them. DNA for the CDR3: TGTGCCACCAGCAGAGATGATAGCCAGCCCCAGCATTTT. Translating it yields CATSRDDSQPQHF.

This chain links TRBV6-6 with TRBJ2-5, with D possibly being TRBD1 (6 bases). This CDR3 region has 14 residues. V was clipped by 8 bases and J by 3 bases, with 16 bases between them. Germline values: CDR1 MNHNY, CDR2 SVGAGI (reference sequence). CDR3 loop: CASLPPTGKETQYF. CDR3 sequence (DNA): TGTGCCAGCCTTCCCCCCACAGGGAAAGAGACCCAGTACTTC.

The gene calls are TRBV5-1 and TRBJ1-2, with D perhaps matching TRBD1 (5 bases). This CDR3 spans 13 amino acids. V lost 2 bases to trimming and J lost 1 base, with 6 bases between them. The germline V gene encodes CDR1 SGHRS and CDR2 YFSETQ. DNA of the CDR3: TGCGCCAGCAGCTTCAGGGATAACTATGGCTACACCTTC. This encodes CASSFRDNYGYTF. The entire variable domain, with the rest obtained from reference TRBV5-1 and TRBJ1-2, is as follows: KAGVTQTPRYLIKTRGQQVTLSCSPISGHRSVSWYQQTPGQGLQFLFEYFSETQRNKGNFPGRFSGRQFSNSRSEMNVSTLELGDSALYLCASSFRDNYGYTFGSGTRLTVV.

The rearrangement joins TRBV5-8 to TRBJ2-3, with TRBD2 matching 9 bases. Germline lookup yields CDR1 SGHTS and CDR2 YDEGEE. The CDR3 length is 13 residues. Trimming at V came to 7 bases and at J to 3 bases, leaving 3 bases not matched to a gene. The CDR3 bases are TGTGCCAGCCAGGCGGGGGGGACAGATACGCAGTATTTT. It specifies CASQAGGTDTQYF.

The CDR3: CASSIDRGSYNEQFF. CDR3 bases: TGTGCCAGTAGTATAGACAGGGGCTCCTACAATGAGCAGTTCTTC. V gene TRBV19 combines with J gene TRBJ2-1; D perhaps matches TRBD1 (6 bases). The CDR3 has 15 residues. Germline CDR1 is LNHDA and CDR2 is SQIVND (reference sequence). Between the trimmed V and J ends, which lost 0 bases and 0 bases, there was a span of 6 bases.

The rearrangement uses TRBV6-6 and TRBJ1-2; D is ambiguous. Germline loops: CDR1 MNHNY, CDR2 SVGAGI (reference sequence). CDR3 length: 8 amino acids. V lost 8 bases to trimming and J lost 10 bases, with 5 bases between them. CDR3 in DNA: TGTGCCAGCCGACCCTACACCTTC. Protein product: CASRPYTF.

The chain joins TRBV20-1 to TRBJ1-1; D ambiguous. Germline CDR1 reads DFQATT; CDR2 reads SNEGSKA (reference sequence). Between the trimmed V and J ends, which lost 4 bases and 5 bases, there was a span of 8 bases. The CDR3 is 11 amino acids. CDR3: CSATSWTEAFF. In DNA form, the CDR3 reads TGCAGTGCTACCAGTTGGACTGAAGCTTTCTTT.

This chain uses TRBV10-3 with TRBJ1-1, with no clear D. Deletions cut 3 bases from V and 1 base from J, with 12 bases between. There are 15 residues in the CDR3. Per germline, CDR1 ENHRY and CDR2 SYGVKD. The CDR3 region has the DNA TGTGCCATCAGTGACGCAAATACGGAGAACACTGAAGCTTTCTTT. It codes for CAISDANTENTEAFF.

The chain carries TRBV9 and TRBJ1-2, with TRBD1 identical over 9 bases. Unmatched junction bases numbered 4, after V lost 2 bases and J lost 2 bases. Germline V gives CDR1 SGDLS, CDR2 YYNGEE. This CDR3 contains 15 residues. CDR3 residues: CASSVSGQGNYGYTF. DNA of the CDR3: TGTGCCAGCAGCGTCTCGGGACAGGGCAACTATGGCTACACCTTC.

The CDR3 sequence is CASSSPGGSSGTPLHF. The CDR3 DNA is TGTGCCAGCAGCTCCCCTGGGGGGTCGAGCGGGACACCCCTCCACTTT. V usage is TRBV7-9 and J usage is TRBJ1-6, with D possibly matching TRBD1 (5 bases). The V and J ends lost 4 bases and 11 bases respectively, with 21 bases between them. The CDR3 length is 16 residues. The V gene's germline CDR1 is SEHNR and CDR2 FQNEAQ (reference sequence).

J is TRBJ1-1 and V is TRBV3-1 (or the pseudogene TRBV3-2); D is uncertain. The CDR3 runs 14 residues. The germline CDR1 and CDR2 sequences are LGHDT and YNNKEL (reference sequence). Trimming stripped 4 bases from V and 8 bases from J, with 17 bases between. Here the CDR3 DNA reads TGTGCCAGCAGCCTCCCGGGCAGGTCTCCCGAAGCTTTCTTT. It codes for CASSLPGRSPEAFF.

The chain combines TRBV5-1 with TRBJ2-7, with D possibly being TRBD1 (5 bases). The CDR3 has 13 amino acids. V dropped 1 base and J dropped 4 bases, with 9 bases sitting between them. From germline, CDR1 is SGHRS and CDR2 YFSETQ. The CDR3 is CASSLTGSYEQYF. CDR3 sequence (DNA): TGCGCCAGCAGCTTGACAGGTAGTTACGAGCAGTACTTC. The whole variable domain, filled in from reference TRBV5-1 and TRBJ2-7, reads KAGVTQTPRYLIKTRGQQVTLSCSPISGHRSVSWYQQTPGQGLQFLFEYFSETQRNKGNFPGRFSGRQFSNSRSEMNVSTLELGDSALYLCASSLTGSYEQYFGPGTRLTVT.